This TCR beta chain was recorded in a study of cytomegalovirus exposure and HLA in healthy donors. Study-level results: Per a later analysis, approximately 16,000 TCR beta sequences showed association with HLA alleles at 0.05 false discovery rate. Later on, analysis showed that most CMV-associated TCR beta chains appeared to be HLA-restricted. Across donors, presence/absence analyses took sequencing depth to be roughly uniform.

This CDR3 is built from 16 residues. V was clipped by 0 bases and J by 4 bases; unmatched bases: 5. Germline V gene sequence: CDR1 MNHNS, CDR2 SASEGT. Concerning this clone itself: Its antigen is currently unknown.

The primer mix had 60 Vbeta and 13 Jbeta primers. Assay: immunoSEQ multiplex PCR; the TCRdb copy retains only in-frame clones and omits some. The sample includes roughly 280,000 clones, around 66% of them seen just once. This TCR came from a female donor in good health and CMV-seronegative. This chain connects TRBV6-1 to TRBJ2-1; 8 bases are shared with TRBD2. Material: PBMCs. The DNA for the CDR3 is TGTGCCAGCAGTGAAGCCCCGGGGGGGTTTTACAATGAGCAGTTCTTC. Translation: CASSEAPGGFYNEQFF.